The source of this T cell receptor beta chain is a study of regulatory T cells in long-lasting Graves disease. Whole-study results and caveats: Newly diagnosed patients shared about 950 public clonotypes; persistent patients shared some 2,700.

For TCR beta, libraries came from iRepertoire HTBI primers and Arm-PCR of CDR3 regions. MiXCR was run by TCRdb on the multiplex PCR reads, yielding one entry per CDR3 protein. The table has some 600,000 distinct CDR3 sequences, roughly 15% seen once. Stated time point: newly diagnosed GD, antithyroid drugs for less than 3 months. After RNA was extracted from PBMCs, the TCR library was made from it. Germline loops: CDR1 SQVTM, CDR2 ANQGSEA. The V gene lost 5 bases and the J gene lost 5 bases, with 15 bases spanning the gap. The CDR3 loop spans 13 amino acids. This clonotype was counted ten times or more. The antigen remains unidentified. Separately, the same data were catalogued under a study of T cells in Graves' hyperthyroidism and ophthalmopathy. That publication notes: A set of HTBI primers served as the primers for a first-round RT-PCR of the TCR CDR3.

Sequences were derived from peripheral blood mononuclear cells (PBMCs), sampled at new diagnosis, from a patient treated with antithyroid drugs. The clonotype was recovered from a man aged 18 to 29 with Graves disease. The chain joins TRBV29-1 to TRBJ2-5; D ambiguous. The CDR3 loop is CSVQFSRTETQYF. The CDR3 coding sequence is TGCAGCGTTCAGTTCAGCAGGACCGAGACCCAGTACTTC.